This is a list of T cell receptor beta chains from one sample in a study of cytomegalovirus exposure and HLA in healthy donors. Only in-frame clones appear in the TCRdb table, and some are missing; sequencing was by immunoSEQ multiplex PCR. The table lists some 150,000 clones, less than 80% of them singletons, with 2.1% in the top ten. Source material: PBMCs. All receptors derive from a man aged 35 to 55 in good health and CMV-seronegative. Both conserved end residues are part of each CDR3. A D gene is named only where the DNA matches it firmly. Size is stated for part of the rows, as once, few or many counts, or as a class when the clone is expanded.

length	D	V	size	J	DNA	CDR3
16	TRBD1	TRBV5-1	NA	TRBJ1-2	TGCGCCAGCAGCTTGGGGACAGGGCGCCTCAACTATGGCTACACCTTC	CASSLGTGRLNYGYTF
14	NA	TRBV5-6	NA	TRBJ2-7	TGTGCCAGCACCGAGCCGGGACTTATCTACGAGCAGTACTTC	CASTEPGLIYEQYF
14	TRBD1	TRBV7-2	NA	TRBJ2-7	TGTGCCAGCAGCTTAGTTACAGGGGGCTACGAGCAGTACTTC	CASSLVTGGYEQYF
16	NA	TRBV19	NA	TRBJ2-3	TGTGCCAGTAGTAATTTGGAGGTCCACATGGGAGATACGCAGTATTTT	CASSNLEVHMGDTQYF
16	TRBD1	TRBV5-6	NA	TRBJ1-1	TGTGCCAGCAGCCCGGACAGGGGATGGGTGAACACTGAAGCTTTCTTT	CASSPDRGWVNTEAFF
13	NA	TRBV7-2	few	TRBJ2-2	TGTGCCAGCAGCCCCACGAGGGCCGGGGAGCTGTTTTTT	CASSPTRAGELFF
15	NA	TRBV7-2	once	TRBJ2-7	TGTGCCAGCAGCTCTCGGACTCTTAAATCCTACGAGCAGTACTTC	CASSSRTLKSYEQYF
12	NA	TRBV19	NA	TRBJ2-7	TGTGCCAGTAGTTCGGGAGTCTACGAGCAGTACTTC	CASSSGVYEQYF
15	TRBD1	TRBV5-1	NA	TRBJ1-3	TGCGCCAGCCAACCAACGACAGGGAGTAGAAACACCATATATTTT	CASQPTTGSRNTIYF
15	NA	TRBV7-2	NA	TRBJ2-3	TGTGCCAGCAGCTTGGTAAGCGGAAGCACAGATACGCAGTATTTT	CASSLVSGSTDTQYF
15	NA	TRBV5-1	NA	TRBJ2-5	TGCGCCAGCAGCCCTGGGGCGATAGGAGAAGAGACCCAGTACTTC	CASSPGAIGEETQYF
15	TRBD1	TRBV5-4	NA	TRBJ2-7	TGTGCCAGCAGCTTGGGGACAGGGGGCTTCTACGAGCAGTACTTC	CASSLGTGGFYEQYF
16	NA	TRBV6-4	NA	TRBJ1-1	TGTGCCAGCAGTCTAGAGGGCGGGGGGGTGAACACTGAAGCTTTCTTT	CASSLEGGGVNTEAFF
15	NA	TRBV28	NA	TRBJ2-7	TGTGCCAGCAGTCCTAAACAGGGTAGCTCCTACGAGCAGTACTTC	CASSPKQGSSYEQYF
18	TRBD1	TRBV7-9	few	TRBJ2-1	TGTGCCAGCAGCTTAACAGGGGGCGGGTTAGGGCCCTACAATGAGCAGTTCTTC	CASSLTGGGLGPYNEQFF
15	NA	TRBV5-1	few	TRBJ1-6	TGCGCCAGCAGCTTGGTTCGGGGTCTGGATTCACCCCTCCACTTT	CASSLVRGLDSPLHF
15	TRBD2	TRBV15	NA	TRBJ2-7	TGTGCCACCAGCAGAGGGACTAGCGGGCCCTACGAGCAGTACTTC	CATSRGTSGPYEQYF
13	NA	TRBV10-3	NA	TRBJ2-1	TGTGCCATCAGTGACGCTAGCGCAAATGAGCAGTTCTTC	CAISDASANEQFF
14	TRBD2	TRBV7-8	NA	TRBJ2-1	TGTGCCAGCAGCTTAGAACGGACTAGGGATGAGCAGTTCTTC	CASSLERTRDEQFF
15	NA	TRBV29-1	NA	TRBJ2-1	TGCAGCCAGGGGCGGATCGGGGGGTCCTACAATGAGCAGTTCTTC	CSQGRIGGSYNEQFF
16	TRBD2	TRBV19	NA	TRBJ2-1	TGTGCCAGTAGCATACTTGGGACTAGCGGATACAATGAGCAGTTCTTC	CASSILGTSGYNEQFF
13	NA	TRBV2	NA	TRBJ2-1	TGTGCCAGCAGACCAAACCGAGAAAATGAGCAGTTCTTC	CASRPNRENEQFF
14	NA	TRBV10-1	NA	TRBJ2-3	TGCGCCAGCAGTCAGGGTGTAGAGGAAGATACGCAGTATTTT	CASSQGVEEDTQYF
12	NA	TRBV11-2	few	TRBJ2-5	TGTGCCAGCAGCTCGTCCGGGTCGACCCAGTACTTC	CASSSSGSTQYF
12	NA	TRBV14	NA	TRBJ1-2	TGTGCCAGCAGCCCCACAGGGTATGGCTACACCTTC	CASSPTGYGYTF
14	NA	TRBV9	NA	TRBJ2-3	TGTGCCAGCAGCGTAGGACTAAGCACAGATACGCAGTATTTT	CASSVGLSTDTQYF
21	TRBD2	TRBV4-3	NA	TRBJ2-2	TGCGCCAGCAGCCAAGACCGGGGGGGACTAGCGGGAGGGAGAGACACCGGGGAGCTGTTTTTT	CASSQDRGGLAGGRDTGELFF
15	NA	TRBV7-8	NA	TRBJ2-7	TGTGCCAGCAGCTCGACTAGAACACTAAACTACGAGCAGTACTTC	CASSSTRTLNYEQYF
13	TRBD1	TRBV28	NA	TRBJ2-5	TGTGCCAGCAGAAGACAGGGAGAAGAGACCCAGTACTTC	CASRRQGEETQYF
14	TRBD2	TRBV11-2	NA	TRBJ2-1	TGTGCCAGCAGCTTAGATGCGGGAGAGGTCGTGCAGTTCTTC	CASSLDAGEVVQFF
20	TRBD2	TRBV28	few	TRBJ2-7	TGTGCCAGCAGTTTCAGCGGGACAGGCTTGACTAGCGGGTTTTTCTACGAGCAGTACTTC	CASSFSGTGLTSGFFYEQYF
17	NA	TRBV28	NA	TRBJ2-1	TGTGCCAGCAGCCTCCAACAGGGCCTACCGGGTTACAATGAGCAGTTCTTC	CASSLQQGLPGYNEQFF
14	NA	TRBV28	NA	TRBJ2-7	TGTGCCAGCAGTTTCCAGCGACTCTCCTACGAGCAGTACTTC	CASSFQRLSYEQYF
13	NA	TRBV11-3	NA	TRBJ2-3	TGTGCCAGCAGCCTAGACAGGACAGATACGCAGTATTTT	CASSLDRTDTQYF
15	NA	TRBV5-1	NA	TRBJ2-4	TGCGCCAGCAGCCCCACACTAGGATCGCAAAACATTCAGTACTTC	CASSPTLGSQNIQYF
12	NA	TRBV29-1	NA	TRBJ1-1	TGCAGCGTTGAGTCCATGAACACTGAAGCTTTCTTT	CSVESMNTEAFF
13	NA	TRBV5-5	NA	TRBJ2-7	TGTGCCAGCAGCTCTGGGACTTCTTACGAGCAGTACTTC	CASSSGTSYEQYF
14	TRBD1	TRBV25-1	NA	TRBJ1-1	TGTGCCAGCAGAGGAGGACAGGGGAAGACTGAAGCTTTCTTT	CASRGGQGKTEAFF
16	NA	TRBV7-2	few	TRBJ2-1	TGTGCCAGCAGCTTGTTCTACGGGAGAGGTTACAATGAGCAGTTCTTC	CASSLFYGRGYNEQFF
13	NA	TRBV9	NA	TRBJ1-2	TGTGCCAGCAGCGTGCGGGTCTACTATGGCTACACCTTC	CASSVRVYYGYTF
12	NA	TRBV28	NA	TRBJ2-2	TGTGCCAGCAGTTCTGGGACTGGACCGCTGTTTTTT	CASSSGTGPLFF
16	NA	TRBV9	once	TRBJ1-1	TGTGCCAGCAGCGTAGTAAGGGGCATGGGGAACACTGAAGCTTTCTTT	CASSVVRGMGNTEAFF
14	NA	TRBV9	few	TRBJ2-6	TGTGCCAGCAGCGTACTCTCTGGGGCCAACGGCCTGACTTTC	CASSVLSGANGLTF
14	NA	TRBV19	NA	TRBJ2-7	TGTGCCAGTAGTATGGGCCAAGTTGGCTACGAGCAGTACTTC	CASSMGQVGYEQYF
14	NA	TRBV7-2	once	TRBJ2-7	TGTGCCAGCAGCTTAGGGACTATCTCCTACGAGCAGTACTTC	CASSLGTISYEQYF
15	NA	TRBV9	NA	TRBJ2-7	TGTGCCAGCAGCGTTGGCCCAGTGGGGGGATCCGAGCAGTACTTC	CASSVGPVGGSEQYF
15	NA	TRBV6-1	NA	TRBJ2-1	TGTGCCAGCAGGCCCCGCGGAGCCCTCTACAATGAGCAGTTCTTC	CASRPRGALYNEQFF
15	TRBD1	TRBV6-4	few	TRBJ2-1	TGTGCCAGCAGTGCCGAGGGACAGGGGCCCTCTGAGCAGTTCTTC	CASSAEGQGPSEQFF
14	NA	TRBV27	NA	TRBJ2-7	TGTGCCAGCAAATTAGGGACAAACTCCTACGAGCAGTACTTC	CASKLGTNSYEQYF
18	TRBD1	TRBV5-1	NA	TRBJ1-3	TGCGCCAGCAGCTTGTCCGGGACAGGGGGCTTGTTAGGAAACACCATATATTTT	CASSLSGTGGLLGNTIYF
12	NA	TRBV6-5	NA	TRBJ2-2	TGTGCCAGCGCCAGGATAGTCGGGGAGCTGTTTTTT	CASARIVGELFF
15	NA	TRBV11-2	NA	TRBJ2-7	TGTGCCAGCAGCTCCCAGGCAATTCCGTCGTCACCGCAGTACTTC	CASSSQAIPSSPQYF
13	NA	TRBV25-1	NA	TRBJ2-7	TGTGCCAGCAGTGAATCAGGTCCCTACGAGCAGTACTTC	CASSESGPYEQYF
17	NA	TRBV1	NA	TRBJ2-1	TGCACCAGCAGCCAGGTCGGGCATGGCGGGAGGGGGAGTGAGCAGTTCTTC	CTSSQVGHGGRGSEQFF
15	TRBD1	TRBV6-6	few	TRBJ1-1	TGTGCCAGCAGTAAAACAGGGGTCATGAACACTGAAGCTTTCTTT	CASSKTGVMNTEAFF